Shown below are 32 T cell receptor beta chains from a single sample sequenced in a study of T cell clonotyping in hematopoietic cell transplantation. Measured with immunoSEQ multiplex PCR; TCRdb has only the in-frame clones, and not every one. This table has roughly 49,000 clones, more than 75% appearing once. The time point: recipient sample about 28 days before transplant, after cytoreduction. The starting material was peripheral blood mononuclear cells, obtained before stem cell transplant. These receptors were collected from a man between 60 and 70 years old with biphenotypic leukemia. Some clones in this sample may be carry-over from other donors' samples.

The chain recombines TRBV11-2 with TRBJ1-2, with 10 positions matching TRBD1. With 3 bases clipped from V and 8 bases from J, the junction kept 3 bases outside the gene matches. Germline CDR1 reads SGHAT; CDR2 reads FQNNGV. The CDR3 covers 13 residues. The CDR3 is CASSLGQGYGYTF. CDR3 DNA sequence: TGTGCCAGCAGCTTGGGACAGGGGTACGGCTACACCTTC.

The V gene is TRBV28, the J gene TRBJ2-1, with 10 bases matching TRBD2. This CDR3 spans 15 amino acids. Germline CDR1 and CDR2: MDHEN and SYDVKM. V trimming: 4 bases; J trimming: 4 bases; junction bases outside the gene matches: 4. The DNA for the CDR3 is TGTGCCAGCAGTTCCGGGACTAGCGAGTACAATGAGCAGTTCTTC. It codes for CASSSGTSEYNEQFF.

This clone was recorded only once. This chain connects TRBV27 to TRBJ2-1, with 13 bases aligning to TRBD2. CDR3 length: 15 amino acids. The trim removed 4 bases at V and 6 bases at J, leaving 3 bases unmatched. In germline, CDR1 is MNHEY, CDR2 SMNVEV (reference sequence). The chain's CDR3 is CASSSWTSGSNEQFF. The CDR3 coding sequence is TGTGCCAGCAGTTCCTGGACTAGCGGGAGCAATGAGCAGTTCTTC.

The chain joins TRBV19 to TRBJ1-1, with a tentative D call TRBD1 (5 bases). CDR1 and CDR2 (germline): LNHDA, SQIVND (reference sequence). Trimming took 4 bases from V and 1 from J, leaving 7 bases between them. The CDR3 sequence is 13 residues long. The CDR3 sequence is CASSTGPNTEAFF. CDR3 bases: TGTGCCAGTAGTACGGGACCGAACACTGAAGCTTTCTTT.

The rearrangement links TRBV27 to TRBJ2-7; 11 nucleotides agree with TRBD2. Germline trimming cut 3 bases from V and 5 bases from J; bases unmatched to any gene: 6. This CDR3 region has 15 residues. Germline-derived CDR1 and CDR2 are MNHEY and SMNVEV (reference sequence). The CDR3 DNA reads as TGTGCCAGCAGTTTTAGCGGGAGGGATGAGAACGAGCAGTACTTC. Translating gives CASSFSGRDENEQYF.

The J gene is TRBJ2-7, the V gene TRBV6-1, with D uncertain. V lost 5 bases to trimming and J lost 0 bases, with 17 bases between them. Germline CDR1 reads MNHNS; CDR2 reads SASEGT. CDR3 size: 16 residues. The CDR3 region is CASSKVRTLGSYEQYF. CDR3 DNA: TGTGCCAGCAGTAAAGTGAGGACCCTAGGCTCCTACGAGCAGTACTTC.

This clone has a single count. The V call is TRBV30, the J call TRBJ2-7; D perhaps matches TRBD2 (6 bases). Germline CDR1 is GTSNPN and CDR2 is SVGIG (reference sequence). The V end was cut by 5 bases, the J end by 4 bases, with 15 bases between. CDR3 size: 13 residues. CDR3 protein: CAWGGLVRYEQYF. The CDR3 nucleotides read TGTGCCTGGGGGGGACTGGTTAGGTACGAGCAGTACTTC.

V gene TRBV5-1 combines with J gene TRBJ2-7; D unclear. The germline V gene encodes CDR1 SGHRS and CDR2 YFSETQ. The CDR3 consists of 13 residues. Trimming took 4 bases from V and 4 from J, leaving 12 bases between them. CDR3 loop: CASSGGSSYEQYF. CDR3 nucleotide sequence: TGCGCCAGCAGCGGCGGCAGCTCATACGAGCAGTACTTC.

The chain recombines TRBV27 with TRBJ2-3, with a weak D call TRBD2 (5 bases). Trimming took off 6 bases at V and 0 bases at J, with 10 bases between the two ends. CDR1 is MNHEY and CDR2 is SMNVEV in the germline V gene (reference sequence). This CDR3 has 14 amino acids. CDR3 nucleotide sequence: TGTGCCAGCAGCGTACTAGGTAGCACAGATACGCAGTATTTT. This translates into CASSVLGSTDTQYF.

The gene calls are TRBV30 and TRBJ2-7, with 10 bases matching TRBD2. This CDR3 has 15 amino acids. Germline V gives CDR1 GTSNPN, CDR2 SVGIG (reference sequence). V lost 2 bases to trimming and J lost 4 bases; unmatched junction nucleotides: 8. The CDR3 DNA is TGTGCCTGGAGTCTCCTAGCGGGAGATGCTTACGAGCAGTACTTC. Residues: CAWSLLAGDAYEQYF.

This clone has more than one count but fewer than ten. The chain is built from TRBV5-1 and TRBJ2-7; 9 bases are shared with TRBD1. After removal of 2 bases from V and 2 bases from J, the junction contained 2 bases not matched to a gene. The CDR3 extends over 14 amino acids. Germline V gene sequence: CDR1 SGHRS, CDR2 YFSETQ. For the CDR3, the DNA is TGCGCCAGCAGCTTCGGGACAGGGCCCTACGAGCAGTACTTC. Its protein product is CASSFGTGPYEQYF. Supplemented by reference TRBV5-1 and TRBJ2-7, the full variable domain reads KAGVTQTPRYLIKTRGQQVTLSCSPISGHRSVSWYQQTPGQGLQFLFEYFSETQRNKGNFPGRFSGRQFSNSRSEMNVSTLELGDSALYLCASSFGTGPYEQYFGPGTRLTVT.

The chain recombines TRBV5-1 with TRBJ2-1; 11 positions match TRBD2. CDR3 size: 15 residues. Unmatched junction bases numbered 7, after V lost 5 bases and J lost 6 bases. The germline V gene has CDR1 SGHRS and CDR2 YFSETQ. The CDR3 DNA sequence: TGCGCCAGCAGGACCGGACTAGCGGGCTCCAATGAGCAGTTCTTC. Translating gives CASRTGLAGSNEQFF.

J is TRBJ1-2 and V is TRBV6-5; TRBD1 agrees at 10 bases. Germline loops: CDR1 MNHEY, CDR2 SVGAGI. The CDR3 runs 13 residues. J lost 8 bases, V lost 6 bases, and 6 bases had no gene match. In DNA form, the CDR3 reads TGTGCCAGCAGGGCCGGGACAGGGGACGGCTACACCTTC. Protein product: CASRAGTGDGYTF.

The V and J genes are TRBV30 and TRBJ1-3; TRBD1 might be the D (5 bases). CDR3 length: 14 residues. Trimming stripped 2 bases from V and 5 bases from J, with 13 bases between. CDR1 and CDR2 (germline): GTSNPN, SVGIG (reference sequence). The CDR3 here is CAWSPRTLRNTIYF. CDR3 sequence (DNA): TGTGCCTGGAGTCCTCGGACACTCAGAAACACCATATATTTT.

V gene TRBV19 combines with J gene TRBJ2-7; TRBD2 agrees at 12 bases. Losses at the gene ends were 2 bases for V and 0 bases for J; bases not matched to a gene: 5. Looked up from germline, CDR1 is LNHDA and CDR2 is SQIVND (reference sequence). This CDR3 region has 17 residues. The CDR3 protein is CASSIRTSGASSYEQYF. Written as DNA, the CDR3 is TGTGCCAGTAGTATAAGGACTAGCGGGGCTTCCTCCTACGAGCAGTACTTC.

V and J are TRBV4-2 and TRBJ2-3, with 7 nucleotides matching TRBD2. V dropped 4 bases and J dropped 5; count of bases not matched to a gene: 12. CDR1 is LGHNA, CDR2 YNFKEQ, per germline. This CDR3 is built from 16 residues. CDR3 loop: CASSPALAGPGDTQYF. CDR3 nucleotides: TGTGCCAGCAGCCCAGCCTTAGCGGGCCCCGGAGATACGCAGTATTTT.

This chain links TRBV28 with TRBJ1-5, with 8 bases identical to TRBD1. Germline loops: CDR1 MDHEN, CDR2 SYDVKM. Trimming at V came to 6 bases and at J to 3 bases, leaving 10 bases not matched to a gene. There are 16 residues in the CDR3. The CDR3 region is CASSSSSGGLNQPQHF. Here the CDR3 DNA reads TGTGCCAGCAGCTCCTCCTCAGGGGGCCTCAATCAGCCCCAGCATTTT.

The chain couples TRBV5-1 to TRBJ2-3; weak D call: TRBD1 (5 bases). Deletions cut 0 bases from V and 0 bases from J, with 5 bases between. Germline V CDR1 and CDR2: SGHRS, YFSETQ. CDR3 size: 14 residues. In DNA, the CDR3 is TGCGCCAGCAGCTTGGCAGGGAGCACAGATACGCAGTATTTT. It translates to CASSLAGSTDTQYF.

The chain combines TRBV11-2 with TRBJ2-2, with D possibly being TRBD1 (6 bases). V lost 4 bases to trimming and J lost 6 bases, with 12 bases between them. The germline CDR1 and CDR2 sequences are SGHAT and FQNNGV. This CDR3 comprises 14 residues. CDR3 protein: CASSSLRGAGELFF. For the CDR3, the DNA is TGTGCCAGCAGCTCACTCAGGGGCGCCGGGGAGCTGTTTTTT.

This chain links TRBV7-9 with TRBJ1-4; D gene unclear. Per germline, CDR1 SEHNR and CDR2 FQNEAQ (reference sequence). The CDR3 covers 13 residues. Trimming stripped 4 bases from V and 8 bases from J, with 11 bases between. CDR3 residues: CASSSSGWEKLFF. The CDR3, as DNA: TGTGCCAGCAGCTCCTCGGGGTGGGAAAAACTGTTTTTT. The entire variable domain, with the rest obtained from reference TRBV7-9 and TRBJ1-4, is as follows: DTGVSQNPRHKITKRGQNVTFRCDPISEHNRLYWYRQTLGQGPEFLTYFQNEAQLEKSRLLSDRFSAERPKGSFSTLEIQRTEQGDSAMYLCASSSSGWEKLFFGSGTQLSVL.

This clone was observed a handful of times. The V and J genes are TRBV2 and TRBJ1-4; possibly TRBD1 for D (6 bases). The germline gives CDR1 SNHLY, CDR2 FYNNEI. V gave up 6 bases and J gave up 5 bases, with 10 bases separating them. CDR3 length equals 13 residues. The CDR3 protein is CASRRTANEKLFF. In nucleotides, the CDR3 is TGTGCCAGCAGAAGGACAGCAAATGAAAAACTGTTTTTT.

CDR3 sequence: CASSLGAGGQPYEQYF. In DNA form, the CDR3 reads TGTGCCAGCAGCTTAGGAGCAGGGGGCCAACCCTACGAGCAGTACTTC. V gene TRBV7-8 combines with J gene TRBJ2-7; 8 bases are shared with TRBD1. This CDR3 is 16 amino acids long. J lost 2 bases, V lost 1 base, and 7 bases had no gene match. Germline CDR1 and CDR2: SGHVS and FQNEAQ.

Here the CDR3 DNA reads TGTGCCAGCAGCCTGTTTTTCCCGGGCACCGGGGAGCTGTTTTTT. Encoded protein: CASSLFFPGTGELFF. The V gene is TRBV7-9, the J gene TRBJ2-2; no firm D call. CDR1 is SEHNR and CDR2 is FQNEAQ in the germline V gene (reference sequence). V was shortened by 5 bases and J by 4 bases, with 14 bases between the two germline ends. The length of the CDR3 is 15 residues.

The chain recombines TRBV5-1 with TRBJ1-1, with TRBD1 identical over 8 bases. The V gene's germline CDR1 is SGHRS and CDR2 YFSETQ. The J segment lost 8 bases and the V segment lost 4 bases, leaving 13 bases of the junction unmatched. This CDR3 has 15 residues. CDR3 loop: CASSLETGDGGEAFF. CDR3 DNA: TGCGCCAGCAGCCTGGAGACAGGGGACGGTGGGGAAGCTTTCTTT.

This chain uses TRBV7-8 with TRBJ2-2; D not certain. The V end was cut by 3 bases, the J end by 4 bases, with 6 bases between. From germline, CDR1 is SGHVS and CDR2 FQNEAQ. The CDR3 contains 13 residues. This CDR3 reads CASSFSRTGELFF. CDR3 coding DNA: TGTGCCAGCAGCTTTTCTCGCACCGGGGAGCTGTTTTTT. Using reference TRBV7-8 and TRBJ2-2 for the parts outside the CDR3, the full variable domain is GAGVSQSPRYKVAKRGQDVALRCDPISGHVSLFWYQQALGQGPEFLTYFQNEAQLDKSGLPSDRFFAERPEGSVSTLKIQRTQQEDSAVYLCASSFSRTGELFFGEGSRLTVL.

V is TRBV5-1 and J is TRBJ1-1; D gene ambiguous. CDR1 is SGHRS, CDR2 YFSETQ, per germline. The CDR3 covers 15 residues. The V and J ends lost 1 base and 1 base respectively, with 11 bases between them. CDR3 protein: CASSLRRESNTEAFF. As DNA, the CDR3 is TGCGCCAGCAGCTTGAGGCGGGAATCGAACACTGAAGCTTTCTTT. The complete variable domain, with remaining parts taken from reference TRBV5-1 and TRBJ1-1, reads KAGVTQTPRYLIKTRGQQVTLSCSPISGHRSVSWYQQTPGQGLQFLFEYFSETQRNKGNFPGRFSGRQFSNSRSEMNVSTLELGDSALYLCASSLRRESNTEAFFGQGTRLTVV.

This clone was detected only a few times. V gene TRBV7-9 combines with J gene TRBJ2-3; D not resolved. The CDR3 has 16 residues. Trimming shortened V by 0 bases and J by 0 bases, and 10 bases separated the two germline ends. The germline CDR1 and CDR2 sequences are SEHNR and FQNEAQ (reference sequence). CDR3 in amino acids: CASSLAGSPSTDTQYF. In nucleotides, the CDR3 is TGTGCCAGCAGCTTAGCGGGGTCACCTAGCACAGATACGCAGTATTTT.

The CDR3 nucleotides are TGTGCCAGCAGCCCGGGACAGACATCCTACGAGCAGTACTTC. Amino acids: CASSPGQTSYEQYF. J is TRBJ2-7 and V is TRBV11-2; 7 nucleotides line up with TRBD1. V trimming: 5 bases; J trimming: 1 base; junction bases outside the gene matches: 5. Germline V CDR1 and CDR2: SGHAT, FQNNGV. This CDR3 has 14 amino acids.

Only a few counts were recorded for this clone. V and J are TRBV28 and TRBJ2-1; D is perhaps TRBD1 or TRBD2 (5 bases each). V dropped 8 bases and J dropped 6 bases, with 17 bases sitting between them. CDR1 is MDHEN, CDR2 SYDVKM, per germline. The CDR3 contains 14 residues. The CDR3, as DNA: TGTGCCAGCTGCCTCTCGGGGACGGGCAATGAGCAGTTCTTC. Its protein is CASCLSGTGNEQFF.

The table lists this clone with a count of one. This sequence joins TRBV19 and TRBJ1-5; maybe TRBD1 (5 bases). Deletions cut 7 bases from V and 2 bases from J, with 15 bases between. This CDR3 has 15 amino acids. Per the germline V gene, CDR1 is LNHDA and CDR2 is SQIVND (reference sequence). CDR3 sequence reads: CASTQRGYGNQPQHF. Written as DNA, the CDR3 is TGTGCCAGTACCCAGAGGGGATATGGCAATCAGCCCCAGCATTTT.

This clone was detected once. The V gene is TRBV27, the J gene TRBJ2-3; possible D gene TRBD1, 5 bases. Germline loops: CDR1 MNHEY, CDR2 SMNVEV (reference sequence). CDR3 length: 13 residues. Trimming took 6 bases from V and 4 from J, leaving 11 bases between them. The CDR3 reads CASRKWGPDTQYF. CDR3 nucleotide sequence: TGTGCCAGCAGAAAATGGGGCCCAGATACGCAGTATTTT.

The chain carries TRBV7-9 and TRBJ2-5; TRBD2 aligns across 12 bases. Germline V gene sequence: CDR1 SEHNR, CDR2 FQNEAQ (reference sequence). V shed 2 bases, J shed 5 bases, and the junction held 9 bases outside the gene matches. This CDR3 region has 17 residues. CDR3 in DNA: TGTGCCAGCAGCTTACTAGCGGGAGGGAATGGAATGGAGACCCAGTACTTC. As protein: CASSLLAGGNGMETQYF.